The present T cell receptor (beta chain) was sequenced within a study of OX40 agonist ivuxolimab in advanced cancers. Study results and limitations: Expanded clones were, on average, more numerous in CD8+ T cells than in CD4+.

The V and J ends lost 4 bases and 1 base respectively, with 7 bases between them. The germline gives CDR1 MNHNS, CDR2 SASEGT. CDR3 size: 13 residues. The protocol was immunoSEQ multiplex PCR, while the TCRdb copy is restricted to in-frame clones and leaves out a portion. In the table there are 50,000 to 60,000 clones, about 89% of which are singletons. Concerning this clone itself: Its antigen is unknown.

This chain connects TRBV6-1 to TRBJ2-5; no reliable D call. The sample in question was CD4+ or CD8+ T cells sorted from blood, obtained in a trial of the OX40 agonist ivuxolimab. This TCR derives from an adult with an advanced solid tumor such as melanoma, head and neck, liver or kidney cancer. The CDR3 is CASSGDTQETQYF. For the CDR3, the DNA is TGTGCCAGCAGTGGGGATACCCAAGAGACCCAGTACTTC.